A selection of T cell receptor beta chains follows, all from one sample in a study of shared clonotypes between healthy human individuals. Method: immunoSEQ multiplex PCR; TCRdb's copy keeps in-frame clones and lacks some. The table shows over a million clones, with roughly 74% occurring only once. The specimen was memory CD4+ T cells from PBMCs. Source of these receptors: a young man in good health. Some clones in this sample may be carry-over from other donors' samples. Both conserved end residues are part of each CDR3. Fields, in order: J gene, V gene, D gene, clone size, CDR3 DNA, CDR3 protein. The D gene is left open where the match is weak. Clone size is stated in some rows and not others, as once, few, many or a class when expanded.

J gene: TRBJ1-1
V gene: TRBV28
D gene: .
clone size: few
CDR3 DNA: TGTGCCAGCAGCCCCGCCGGGGAGGTCACTGAAGCTTTCTTT
CDR3 protein: CASSPAGEVTEAFF

J gene: TRBJ2-7
V gene: TRBV29-1
D gene: .
clone size: few
CDR3 DNA: TGCAGCGTTGCGTTTAGCGTCTACGAGCAGTACTTC
CDR3 protein: CSVAFSVYEQYF

J gene: TRBJ1-5
V gene: TRBV7-2
D gene: .
clone size: .
CDR3 DNA: TGTGCCAGCAGCTTACCCCCCCCAGGTCGGGTTAGCAATCAGCCCCAGCATTTT
CDR3 protein: CASSLPPPGRVSNQPQHF

J gene: TRBJ2-1
V gene: TRBV7-9
D gene: .
clone size: few
CDR3 DNA: TGTGCCAGCAGTTTCCCACCAGGGAGAGGGGGCAATGAGCAGTTCTTC
CDR3 protein: CASSFPPGRGGNEQFF

J gene: TRBJ2-7
V gene: TRBV6-6
D gene: .
clone size: .
CDR3 DNA: TGTGCCAGCAGTCCCTCACGGGGGAGCTCCTACGAGCAGTACTTC
CDR3 protein: CASSPSRGSSYEQYF

J gene: TRBJ1-4
V gene: TRBV25-1
D gene: .
clone size: .
CDR3 DNA: TGTGCCAGCAGTGACTCACACGGAGCTGGGGAAAAACTGTTTTTT
CDR3 protein: CASSDSHGAGEKLFF

J gene: TRBJ1-5
V gene: TRBV7-2
D gene: .
clone size: .
CDR3 DNA: TGTGCCAGCAGCTTAGTGGCAACGAGCAATCAGCCCCAGCATTTT
CDR3 protein: CASSLVATSNQPQHF

J gene: TRBJ1-2
V gene: TRBV28
D gene: TRBD1
clone size: .
CDR3 DNA: TGTGCCAGCAGTTTGTACAGGGGGAGTCGTGGCTACACCTTC
CDR3 protein: CASSLYRGSRGYTF

J gene: TRBJ1-1
V gene: TRBV7-6
D gene: .
clone size: few
CDR3 DNA: TGTGCCAGCAGCTTATCGGGCCCTTTGAACACTGAAGCTTTCTTT
CDR3 protein: CASSLSGPLNTEAFF

J gene: TRBJ1-5
V gene: TRBV7-3
D gene: .
clone size: .
CDR3 DNA: TGTGCCAGCAGCTTACTGAGGAGCAATCAGCCCCAGCATTTT
CDR3 protein: CASSLLRSNQPQHF

J gene: TRBJ2-7
V gene: TRBV27
D gene: TRBD1
clone size: .
CDR3 DNA: TGTGCCAGCAGTAGGGACAGGTCAAATTACGAGCAGTACTTC
CDR3 protein: CASSRDRSNYEQYF

J gene: TRBJ2-7
V gene: TRBV27
D gene: .
clone size: many
CDR3 DNA: TGTGCCAGCAGGCGGGCCGGGACGGATGCTGAGCAGTACTTC
CDR3 protein: CASRRAGTDAEQYF

J gene: TRBJ1-2
V gene: TRBV10-3
D gene: .
clone size: .
CDR3 DNA: TGTGCCATCAGCGAAGGGACCGCGACGGCCTATGGCTACACCTTC
CDR3 protein: CAISEGTATAYGYTF

J gene: TRBJ1-5
V gene: TRBV6-1
D gene: .
clone size: .
CDR3 DNA: TGTGCCAGCAGTGAATATGTTTTGTCTAGCAATCAGCCCCAGCATTTT
CDR3 protein: CASSEYVLSSNQPQHF

J gene: TRBJ1-3
V gene: TRBV10-2
D gene: TRBD1
clone size: .
CDR3 DNA: TGCGCCAGCAGTGAGGGACAGGTATACGGAAACACCATATATTTT
CDR3 protein: CASSEGQVYGNTIYF

J gene: TRBJ2-7
V gene: TRBV2
D gene: .
clone size: .
CDR3 DNA: TGTGCCAGCAGGGGCCGCTCCTATGAGCAGTACTTT
CDR3 protein: CASRGRSYEQYF

J gene: TRBJ2-1
V gene: TRBV28
D gene: TRBD2
clone size: .
CDR3 DNA: TGTGCCAGCAACAGTCGACTAGCGGGAGTTGAGAAGTTCTTC
CDR3 protein: CASNSRLAGVEKFF

J gene: TRBJ1-6
V gene: TRBV21-1
D gene: .
clone size: .
CDR3 DNA: TGTGCCAGCAGCAATTCACGACAGGGCAAAAATTCACCCCTCCACTTT
CDR3 protein: CASSNSRQGKNSPLHF

J gene: TRBJ2-7
V gene: TRBV10-3
D gene: .
clone size: .
CDR3 DNA: TGTGCCATCAGTGTGGCAGGGTTCTACGAGCAGTACTTC
CDR3 protein: CAISVAGFYEQYF